This T cell receptor (beta chain) was obtained from a study of human T cells and chemical hapten exposure. Study-level background: The use of 2% DPC on around 2 cm by around 2 cm of upper inner arm skin constituted sensitization. Notes on the study in general: Once DPC sensitization occurred, TCRs above 1 in 1000 frequency showed no change.

MiXCR, run by TCRdb on the RACE reads, gives a single entry per CDR3 protein. Among about 120,000 distinct CDR3 sequences listed, roughly 13% were seen once. For this clonotype: Its target is unknown.

This CDR3 is 18 amino acids long. V lost 6 bases, J lost 2 bases, and 22 bases lay in between. The germline gives CDR1 SNHLY, CDR2 FYNNEI. Time point denoted: patch test 1, 2 weeks after DPC sensitization. Treatment given: therapeutic diphenylcyclopropenone sensitization with weekly scalp DPC. Total RNA extraction was carried out from unfractionated whole blood. This specimen consisted of whole blood, obtained in connection with sensitization to the hapten diphenylcyclopropenone (DPC). The origin of this receptor is a man in his late teens or twenties with alopecia areata. Some clones in this sample may be carry-over from other donors' samples. V usage is TRBV2 and J usage is TRBJ1-4; TRBD1 is a possible D gene (6 bases). This chain's CDR3 is CASRIRGPRLMTNEKLFF. The CDR3 DNA sequence: TGTGCCAGCAGGATCAGGGGCCCCCGGCTAATGACTAATGAAAAACTGTTTTTT.